These 31 T cell receptor beta chains came from one sample sequenced in a study of beta chain features in type 1 diabetes. Study results and caveats: All four CD4+ subsets of Type 1 diabetes patients contained TCRB CDR3s that were moderately but significantly shorter.

Expressed TCRB transcripts were sequenced after all isolated RNA was converted to cDNA. Some clones are missing from TCRdb's copy, which holds only in-frame ones; the method was immunoSEQ multiplex PCR. This sample has about 650,000 clones; around an eighth occur once, and the top ten carry more than 0.1%. Their specific antigens are unknown. The sequenced material came from naive CD4+ T cells from blood. These receptors all stem from a man aged 25-40 years with type 1 diabetes.

The chain links TRBV2 to TRBJ2-3; no clear D. Trimming left V 4 bases short and J 0 bases short, with 11 bases between. This CDR3 is 15 amino acids long. Germline V CDR1 and CDR2: SNHLY, FYNNEI. CDR3 in amino acids: CASSGRSPSTDTQYF. The CDR3, as DNA: TGTGCCAGCAGTGGACGATCCCCTAGCACAGATACGCAGTATTTT.

A few counts support this clone. Written as DNA, the CDR3 is TGTGCCATCAGTGACTTAGGCGGCGGGGTCGAGCAGTACTTC. Its translation is CAISDLGGGVEQYF. The chain couples TRBV10-3 to TRBJ2-7; possibly TRBD2 for D (6 bases). The CDR3 runs 14 residues. The V gene lost 3 bases and the J gene lost 6 bases, with 15 bases spanning the gap. The V gene's germline CDR1 is ENHRY and CDR2 SYGVKD.

This chain uses TRBV5-1 with TRBJ2-7; the match to TRBD1 covers 7 bases. The length of the CDR3 is 13 residues. Germline V gene lookup returns CDR1 SGHRS and CDR2 YFSETQ. V trimming: 3 bases; J trimming: 3 bases; junction bases outside the gene matches: 3. CDR3 residues: CASSSGQYYEQYF. For the CDR3, the DNA is TGCGCCAGCAGCTCGGGACAGTACTACGAGCAGTACTTC. The full variable domain, completed using reference TRBV5-1 and TRBJ2-7, is KAGVTQTPRYLIKTRGQQVTLSCSPISGHRSVSWYQQTPGQGLQFLFEYFSETQRNKGNFPGRFSGRQFSNSRSEMNVSTLELGDSALYLCASSSGQYYEQYFGPGTRLTVT.

This clone turned up a few times. J is TRBJ2-1 and V is TRBV7-9; possibly TRBD1 for D (5 bases). CDR1 is SEHNR, CDR2 FQNEAQ, per germline (reference sequence). Trimming stripped 4 bases from V and 13 bases from J, with 17 bases between. This CDR3 has 13 residues. The CDR3, as DNA: TGTGCCAGCAGCTCCCCGGGCTTTCAGGGTCAGTTCTTC. Its translation is CASSSPGFQGQFF.

There are a few counts of this clone. This chain links TRBV21-1 with TRBJ1-1. TRBV21-1 is described as a pseudogene. The CDR3 is 18 residues long. CDR3 protein: CASSKVARTGATNTEAFF. CDR3 bases: TGTGCCAGCAGCAAAGTAGCAAGGACCGGGGCTACGAACACTGAAGCTTTCTTT.

This chain joins TRBV15 and TRBJ2-7; D is perhaps TRBD2 (5 bases). Germline V lookup: CDR1 LNHNV, CDR2 YYDKDF (reference sequence). The CDR3 runs 14 residues. V was shortened by 0 bases and J by 4 bases, with 10 bases between the two germline ends. CDR3 sequence reads: CATSRDYGRYEQYF. In DNA, the CDR3 is TGTGCCACCAGCAGAGATTATGGGAGATACGAGCAGTACTTC.

The rearrangement uses TRBV7-2 and TRBJ2-3, with D hard to call. In germline, CDR1 is SGHTA, CDR2 FQGNSA. CDR3 length: 14 amino acids. V lost 5 bases, J lost 0 bases, and 9 bases lay in between. For the CDR3, the DNA is TGTGCCAGCAGCCTTACAACTAGCACAGATACGCAGTATTTT. It is translated as CASSLTTSTDTQYF.

This clone was seen only a few times. The genes are TRBV10-3 and TRBJ2-3; the match to TRBD2 covers 8 bases. Per the germline V gene, CDR1 is ENHRY and CDR2 is SYGVKD. V trimming: 10 bases; J trimming: 2 bases; junction bases outside the gene matches: 14. CDR3 length equals 16 residues. The CDR3: CATMDQAAGATDTQYF. The CDR3 nucleotides read TGTGCCACCATGGACCAGGCAGCGGGGGCCACAGATACGCAGTATTTT.

This clone appeared a few times. The chain carries TRBV6-5 and TRBJ2-5; maybe TRBD2 (5 bases). In germline, CDR1 is MNHEY, CDR2 SVGAGI. This CDR3 contains 12 residues. This chain's CDR3 is CAARGPRGTQYF. The DNA for the CDR3 is TGTGCAGCTAGAGGGCCTCGGGGTACCCAGTACTTC.

This sequence joins TRBV28 and TRBJ2-7, with D perhaps TRBD1 or TRBD2 (5 bases each). Germline assignment: CDR1 MDHEN and CDR2 SYDVKM. V was shortened by 5 bases and J by 0 bases, with 14 bases between the two germline ends. The CDR3 loop spans 15 amino acids. The CDR3 loop reads CASSGPNGGSYEQYF. CDR3 sequence (DNA): TGTGCCAGCAGTGGCCCCAATGGGGGCTCCTACGAGCAGTACTTC.

This chain connects TRBV29-1 to TRBJ2-5; D remains unclear. Trimming stripped 7 bases from V and 2 bases from J, with 8 bases between. From germline, CDR1 is SQVTM and CDR2 ANQGSEA. The CDR3 covers 11 residues. This CDR3 reads CSARRQETQYF. The DNA for the CDR3 is TGCAGCGCCAGACGGCAAGAGACCCAGTACTTC.

The gene calls are TRBV7-2 and TRBJ1-1; D is ambiguous. The V end was cut by 4 bases, the J end by 11 bases, with 17 bases between. The CDR3 has 13 amino acids. CDR1 is SGHTA, CDR2 FQGNSA, per germline. DNA for the CDR3: TGTGCCAGCAGCTCCACAAGGCCTGGCCGGGCTTTCTTT. This encodes CASSSTRPGRAFF.

The chain recombines TRBV2 with TRBJ1-5; 8 bases fit TRBD1. V shed 3 bases, J shed 6 bases, and the junction held 7 bases outside the gene matches. Germline V CDR1 and CDR2: SNHLY, FYNNEI. The CDR3 is 15 amino acids. CDR3 sequence reads: CASSDSGGLGQPQHF. The CDR3 nucleotides read TGTGCCAGCAGTGACTCAGGGGGCTTAGGTCAGCCCCAGCATTTT.

In this sample, this clone turned up a few times. The chain links TRBV9 to TRBJ1-2; 8 positions match TRBD1. Germline V gives CDR1 SGDLS, CDR2 YYNGEE. After removal of 3 bases from V and 6 bases from J, the junction contained 4 bases not matched to a gene. The CDR3 spans 13 residues. CDR3 residues: CASSGGQGDGYTF. The CDR3 coding sequence is TGTGCCAGCAGCGGTGGACAGGGTGATGGCTACACCTTC.

This chain uses TRBV19 with TRBJ1-5, with TRBD1 matching 7 bases. Germline V gene data show CDR1 as LNHDA and CDR2 as SQIVND (reference sequence). Trimming cost V 7 bases and J 0 bases; bases outside gene matches: 6. The CDR3 totals 15 residues. CDR3 region: CASKVGQYSNQPQHF. CDR3 sequence (DNA): TGTGCCAGTAAGGTGGGACAGTATAGCAATCAGCCCCAGCATTTT. Variable domain in full (rest from reference TRBV19 and TRBJ1-5): DGGITQSPKYLFRKEGQNVTLSCEQNLNHDAMYWYRQDPGQGLRLIYYSQIVNDFQKGDIAEGYSVSREKKESFPLTVTSAQKNPTAFYLCASKVGQYSNQPQHFGDGTRLSIL.

This clone was recorded a few times. The chain employs TRBV4-2 and TRBJ2-2, with TRBD2 matching over 14 bases. The CDR3 sequence is 16 residues long. CDR1 LGHNA and CDR2 YNFKEQ come from the germline V gene. V shed 4 bases and J 5 bases; nucleotides not matched to a gene: 3. In DNA, the CDR3 is TGTGCCAGCAGCCCCCGGACTAGCGGGGGGACCGGGGAGCTGTTTTTT. As protein: CASSPRTSGGTGELFF.

The gene calls are TRBV7-9 and TRBJ1-2; D gene unclear. The CDR3 is 13 residues long. V shed 4 bases and J shed 4 bases, with 10 bases lying between them. Per the germline V gene, CDR1 is SEHNR and CDR2 is FQNEAQ (reference sequence). CDR3 residues: CASSSEQIYGYTF. The CDR3 DNA follows: TGTGCCAGCAGCTCGGAACAAATCTATGGCTACACCTTC. Based on the CDR3 plus reference TRBV7-9 and TRBJ1-2, the full variable domain is DTGVSQNPRHKITKRGQNVTFRCDPISEHNRLYWYRQTLGQGPEFLTYFQNEAQLEKSRLLSDRFSAERPKGSFSTLEIQRTEQGDSAMYLCASSSEQIYGYTFGSGTRLTVV.

The chain employs TRBV6-5 and TRBJ2-1; 7 nucleotides line up with TRBD1. CDR1 is MNHEY, CDR2 SVGAGI, per germline. The V segment lost 6 bases and the J segment 2 bases; nucleotides outside the gene matches: 7. The CDR3 runs 15 residues. For the CDR3, the DNA is TGTGCCAGCAGATCCGGGACAGAGGCCTACAATGAGCAGTTCTTC. Its protein is CASRSGTEAYNEQFF.

The chain uses TRBV2 and TRBJ1-2; 7 nucleotides match TRBD1. Trimming took 6 bases from V and 6 from J; bases not matched to a gene: 4. Germline assignment: CDR1 SNHLY and CDR2 FYNNEI. This CDR3 is 12 amino acids long. The CDR3 sequence is CASSKQGNGYTF. The CDR3, as DNA: TGTGCCAGCAGCAAACAGGGGAATGGCTACACCTTC.

Only a few counts were recorded for this clone. The CDR3 loop is CATSRDRGGLAEAFF. The CDR3 DNA is TGTGCCACCAGCAGAGATCGAGGTGGTTTGGCTGAAGCTTTCTTT. J is TRBJ1-1 and V is TRBV15, with D hard to call. Germline CDR1 and CDR2: LNHNV and YYDKDF (reference sequence). This CDR3 comprises 15 residues. V lost 0 bases to trimming and J lost 6 bases, with 14 bases between them.

The table lists this clone with a few counts. The chain has TRBV27 and TRBJ2-7, with 10 bases matching TRBD1. Germline-derived CDR1 and CDR2 are MNHEY and SMNVEV (reference sequence). The CDR3 sequence is 16 residues long. Unmatched junction bases numbered 8, after V lost 3 bases and J lost 3 bases. CDR3: CASSFSTGGGFYEQYF. The CDR3 DNA sequence: TGTGCCAGCAGTTTTTCGACAGGGGGCGGGTTCTACGAGCAGTACTTC.

A word on this clone: In the same sample, other DNA sequences code for this CDR3. V usage is TRBV9 and J usage is TRBJ2-1; D might be TRBD2 (6 bases). Germline CDR1 reads SGDLS; CDR2 reads YYNGEE. This CDR3 comprises 14 residues. The V gene lost 3 bases and the J gene lost 4 bases, with 11 bases spanning the gap. CDR3: CASSAGGSYNEQFF. The CDR3 region has the DNA TGTGCCAGCAGCGCCGGGGGATCATACAATGAGCAGTTCTTC.

V is TRBV6-6 and J is TRBJ2-1; TRBD1 agrees at 8 bases. This CDR3 spans 15 amino acids. The V segment lost 6 bases and the J segment 8 bases; nucleotides outside the gene matches: 12. CDR1 and CDR2 (germline): MNHNY, SVGAGI (reference sequence). The CDR3 sequence: CASSYTLQGADEQFF. The CDR3, as DNA: TGTGCCAGCAGCTACACCCTCCAGGGGGCGGATGAGCAGTTCTTC.

The V gene is TRBV6-5, the J gene TRBJ2-1, with 8 bases that match TRBD1. The CDR3 loop spans 15 amino acids. Per the germline V gene, CDR1 is MNHEY and CDR2 is SVGAGI. Trimming cost V 4 bases and J 2 bases; bases outside gene matches: 4. As DNA, the CDR3 is TGTGCCAGCAGTTTCCAACAGGGGGCCTACAATGAGCAGTTCTTC. It yields the protein CASSFQQGAYNEQFF.

This clone was counted only a few times. V gene TRBV5-1 combines with J gene TRBJ2-7, with TRBD1 matching over 8 bases. The CDR3 contains 15 residues. V shed 4 bases, J shed 2 bases, and the junction held 8 bases outside the gene matches. The germline gives CDR1 SGHRS, CDR2 YFSETQ. The CDR3 DNA is TGCGCCAGCAGCCCCTCCGGACAGGGACCCTACGAGCAGTACTTC. Encoded protein: CASSPSGQGPYEQYF.

This clone was observed a few times. The chain uses TRBV18 and TRBJ2-1, with TRBD2 matching over 9 bases. The germline CDR1 and CDR2 sequences are KGHSH and LQKENI. The length of the CDR3 is 16 residues. V lost 4 bases to trimming and J lost 3 bases; unmatched junction nucleotides: 7. Here the CDR3 DNA reads TGTGCCAGCTCACTGCGACTAGCGGAGAACTACAATGAGCAGTTCTTC. It encodes CASSLRLAENYNEQFF.

In this sample, this clone turned up a few times. The V and J genes are TRBV18 and TRBJ2-7, with 7 bases fitting TRBD1. V was pared by 5 bases and J by 4 bases, with 8 bases of the junction left unmatched. Germline CDR1 KGHSH, CDR2 LQKENI. This CDR3 is 14 amino acids long. CDR3 in amino acids: CASSSLRDRYEQYF. In nucleotides, the CDR3 is TGTGCCAGCTCATCCCTCCGGGACAGATACGAGCAGTACTTC. Complete variable domain (other parts from reference TRBV18 and TRBJ2-7): NAGVMQNPRHLVRRRGQEARLRCSPMKGHSHVYWYRQLPEEGLKFMVYLQKENIIDESGMPKERFSAEFPKEGPSILRIQQVVRGDSAAYFCASSSLRDRYEQYFGPGTRLTVT.

This clone showed up just a few times. This chain connects TRBV28 to TRBJ1-5; D ambiguous. V was cut by 5 bases and J by 6 bases, with 8 bases left in between. Germline V CDR1 and CDR2: MDHEN, SYDVKM. The CDR3 has 12 residues. The CDR3 nucleotides read TGTGCCAGCAGTAAACTTGGTCAGCCCCAGCATTTT. As protein: CASSKLGQPQHF.

This clone was picked up a small number of times. The chain employs TRBV30 and TRBJ1-2; D is possibly TRBD1 (5 bases). CDR3 length equals 15 residues. Germline values: CDR1 GTSNPN, CDR2 SVGIG (reference sequence). V was shortened by 3 bases and J by 6 bases, with 20 bases between the two germline ends. The CDR3 DNA follows: TGTGCCTGGAGCCCTTATACCGGGACTAAGCATGGCTACACCTTC. Encoded protein: CAWSPYTGTKHGYTF.

In its sample, this clone was seen a few times. This chain uses TRBV10-3 with TRBJ2-3; 7 bases match TRBD1. Germline loops: CDR1 ENHRY, CDR2 SYGVKD. This CDR3 is built from 18 residues. V dropped 2 bases and J dropped 0; count of bases not matched to a gene: 11. CDR3 loop: CAISERDSSFTSTDTQYF. DNA for the CDR3: TGTGCCATCAGTGAGAGGGACAGTTCCTTTACTAGCACAGATACGCAGTATTTT.

The chain has TRBV4-2 and TRBJ2-3; D might be TRBD1 (5 bases). CDR1 LGHNA and CDR2 YNFKEQ come from the germline V gene. There are 15 residues in the CDR3. V was trimmed by 3 bases and J by 0 bases, leaving 10 bases between them. The chain's CDR3 is CASSQRTTSTDTQYF. Here the CDR3 DNA reads TGTGCCAGCAGCCAGAGGACAACTAGCACAGATACGCAGTATTTT.